Following are 2 T cell receptor beta chains from one sample sequenced in a study of blood T cell repertoires in COVID-19. Here immunoSEQ multiplex PCR was the method, and the copy in TCRdb shows in-frame clones only, minus some. Of just over 650,000 clones listed, about 87% were seen once; the top ten hold over 0.2%. The sequenced sample was peripheral blood. Source of these receptors: a woman between 18 and 29 years old with acute or convalescent COVID-19.

Here the CDR3 reads CASREQGSGEKLFF. For the CDR3, the DNA is TGTGCCAGCAGAGAACAGGGCTCAGGAGAAAAACTGTTTTTT. The chain joins TRBV27 to TRBJ1-4; TRBD1 might be the D (6 bases). Germline CDR1 reads MNHEY; CDR2 reads SMNVEV (reference sequence). V dropped 6 bases and J dropped 8 bases, with 16 bases sitting between them. There are 14 residues in the CDR3.

This chain uses TRBV4-1 with TRBJ2-2, with TRBD2 identical over 13 bases. Germline V lookup: CDR1 MGHRA, CDR2 YSYEKL. There are 21 residues in the CDR3. Trimming removed 1 base from V and 3 bases from J; junction bases left unmatched: 14. Written as DNA, the CDR3 is TGCGCCAGCAGCCAAGTTAAGCTCTGGACTAGCGGGGGTCCGGACACCGGGGAGCTGTTTTTT. Its protein product is CASSQVKLWTSGGPDTGELFF.